A single sample is the source of the 6 T cell receptor beta chains below, sequenced in a study of blood T cell repertoires in COVID-19 (dated by TCRdb to between 2020 and 2021). Library generation was performed with the immunoSEQ multiplex PCR assay. TCRdb stores this immuneACCESS table with in-frame sequences only. Part of the clones is absent; in the studies checked, under half of the shortfall reflects unresolved V genes, and no reason is known for the rest. The sample table contains over 70,000 clones; only one count was recorded for around nine tenths of them. Together, the top ten hold 15% to 20% of the sample. Sequences were obtained from peripheral blood. The receptors were gathered from a human donor in a cohort sampled during active COVID-19.

V usage is TRBV5-4 and J usage is TRBJ1-1; D is perhaps TRBD1 (6 bases). This CDR3 spans 17 amino acids. Germline V gives CDR1 SGHNT, CDR2 YYREEE (reference sequence). The germline V and J ends were trimmed by 4 bases and 0 bases, with 19 bases remaining between them. The CDR3 sequence: CASSLPSRGIMNTEAFF. The CDR3 coding sequence is TGTGCCAGCAGCCTACCAAGCAGGGGCATCATGAACACTGAAGCTTTCTTT.

The chain uses TRBV15 and TRBJ1-1, with no clear D. CDR1 LNHNV and CDR2 YYDKDF come from the germline V gene (reference sequence). The ends were cut back, 5 bases at V and 5 bases at J, with 21 bases in the middle. The CDR3 totals 16 residues. The CDR3: CATSPEYTYGRTEAFF. For the CDR3, the DNA is TGTGCCACCAGCCCCGAATACACCTACGGGAGGACTGAAGCTTTCTTT.

The V call is TRBV6-5, the J call TRBJ2-1; the D gene is possibly TRBD2 (6 bases). Germline assignment: CDR1 MNHEY and CDR2 SVGAGI. The V gene lost 2 bases and the J gene lost 3 bases, with 11 bases spanning the gap. The CDR3 loop spans 15 amino acids. CDR3 protein: CASSYGLGGYNEQFF. CDR3 coding DNA: TGTGCCAGCAGTTACGGGCTCGGGGGCTACAATGAGCAGTTCTTC.

This sequence joins TRBV28 and TRBJ2-7; D perhaps matches TRBD1 (5 bases). V was clipped by 6 bases and J by 2 bases, with 5 bases between them. This CDR3 contains 11 residues. From germline, CDR1 is MDHEN and CDR2 SYDVKM. In DNA, the CDR3 is TGTGCCAGCAGGGGGCCCTACGAGCAGTACTTC. Amino acids: CASRGPYEQYF.

V gene TRBV4-2 combines with J gene TRBJ2-5; 7 positions agree with TRBD2. Trimming removed 0 bases from V and 1 base from J; junction bases left unmatched: 5. Germline V gene data show CDR1 as LGHNA and CDR2 as YNFKEQ. The CDR3 runs to 16 residues. The CDR3 DNA sequence: TGTGCCAGCAGCCAAGATTGGGCTAGCGGCCAAGAGACCCAGTACTTC. This translates into CASSQDWASGQETQYF.

V usage is TRBV6-6 and J usage is TRBJ2-7; tentative D call: TRBD2 (6 bases). V was shortened by 0 bases and J by 7 bases, with 7 bases between the two germline ends. CDR1 MNHNY and CDR2 SVGAGI come from the germline V gene (reference sequence). The CDR3 length is 12 residues. CDR3 region: CASSYSEGEQYF. Here the CDR3 DNA reads TGTGCCAGCAGTTACTCGGAGGGAGAGCAGTACTTC.